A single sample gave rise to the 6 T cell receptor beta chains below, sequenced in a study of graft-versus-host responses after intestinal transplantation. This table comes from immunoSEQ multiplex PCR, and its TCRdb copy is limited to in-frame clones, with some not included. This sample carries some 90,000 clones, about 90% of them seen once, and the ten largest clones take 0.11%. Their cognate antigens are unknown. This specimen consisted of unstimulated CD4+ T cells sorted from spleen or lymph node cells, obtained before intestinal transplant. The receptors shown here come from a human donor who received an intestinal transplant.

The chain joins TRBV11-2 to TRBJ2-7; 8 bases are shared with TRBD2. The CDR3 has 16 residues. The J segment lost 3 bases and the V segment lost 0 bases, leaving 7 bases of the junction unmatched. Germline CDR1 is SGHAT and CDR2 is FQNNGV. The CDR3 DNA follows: TGTGCCAGCAGCTTAGAACCGGGACTAGGTCTCTACGAGCAGTACTTC. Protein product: CASSLEPGLGLYEQYF.

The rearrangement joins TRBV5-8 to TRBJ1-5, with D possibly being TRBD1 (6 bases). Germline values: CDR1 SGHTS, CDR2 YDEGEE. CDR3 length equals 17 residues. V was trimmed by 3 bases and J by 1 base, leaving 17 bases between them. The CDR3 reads CASSSGQLGGSNQPQHF. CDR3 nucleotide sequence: TGTGCCAGCAGCTCCGGACAGCTCGGGGGGAGCAATCAGCCCCAGCATTTT.

CDR3 bases: TGTGCCAGTAGTATCGGTGGAGAGACCCAGTACTTC. Translation gives CASSIGGETQYF. The rearrangement uses TRBV19 and TRBJ2-5, with no clear D. This CDR3 is built from 12 residues. V lost 3 bases and J 4 bases, leaving 6 bases between the germline ends. Germline-derived CDR1 and CDR2 are LNHDA and SQIVND (reference sequence).

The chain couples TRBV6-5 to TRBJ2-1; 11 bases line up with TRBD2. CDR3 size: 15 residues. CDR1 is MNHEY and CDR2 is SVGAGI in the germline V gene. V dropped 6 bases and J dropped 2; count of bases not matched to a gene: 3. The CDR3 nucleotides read TGTGCCAGCAGCCAGACTAGCGGGGCCTACAATGAGCAGTTCTTC. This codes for CASSQTSGAYNEQFF.

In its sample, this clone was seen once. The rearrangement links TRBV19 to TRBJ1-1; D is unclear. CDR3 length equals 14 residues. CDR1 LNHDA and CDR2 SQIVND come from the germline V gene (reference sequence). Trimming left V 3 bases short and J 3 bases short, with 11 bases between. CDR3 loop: CASSITGRDTEAFF. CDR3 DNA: TGTGCCAGTAGTATTACCGGGAGGGACACTGAAGCTTTCTTT.

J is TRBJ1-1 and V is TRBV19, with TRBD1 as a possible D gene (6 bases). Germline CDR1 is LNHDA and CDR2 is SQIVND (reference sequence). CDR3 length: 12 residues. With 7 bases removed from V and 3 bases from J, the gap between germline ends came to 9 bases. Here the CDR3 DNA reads TGTGCCAGTAAGTACAGGGACACTGAAGCTTTCTTT. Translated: CASKYRDTEAFF.